These 17 T cell receptor beta chains were sequenced from one sample in a study of T cell responses to AZD1222 COVID-19 vaccine. Here immunoSEQ multiplex PCR was the method, and the copy in TCRdb shows in-frame clones only, minus some. The table shows more than 100,000 clones, with under 90% occurring only once. The sequencing used peripheral blood, collected on day 0 of AZD1222 vaccination. The source is an adult in good health.

The chain recombines TRBV28 with TRBJ2-6; D unresolved. The CDR3 length is 16 residues. Per germline, CDR1 MDHEN and CDR2 SYDVKM. Trimming removed 3 bases from V and 0 bases from J, with 9 bases in between. The CDR3 DNA follows: TGTGCCAGCAGTTTGCCGCCGGGCTCTGGGGCCAACGTCCTGACTTTC. Translation gives CASSLPPGSGANVLTF.

V gene TRBV20-1 combines with J gene TRBJ1-4; D is ambiguous. The CDR3 runs to 10 residues. V lost 4 bases and J 8 bases, leaving 5 bases between the germline ends. From germline, CDR1 is DFQATT and CDR2 SNEGSKA (reference sequence). This CDR3 reads CSATREKLFF. The CDR3, as DNA: TGCAGTGCTACAAGAGAAAAACTGTTTTTT.

There are a few counts of this clone. The J gene is TRBJ2-3, the V gene TRBV9, with a possible D match to TRBD1 (6 bases). The CDR3 is made up of 15 amino acids. Germline V lookup: CDR1 SGDLS, CDR2 YYNGEE. V lost 0 bases, J lost 4 bases, and 12 bases lay in between. The CDR3 DNA reads TGTGCCAGCAGCGTAGAGGGGGAACACGCAGATACGCAGTATTTT. The encoded protein is CASSVEGEHADTQYF.

The J gene is TRBJ2-7, the V gene TRBV6-5; TRBD1 or TRBD2 may be the D gene (5 bases each). Between the trimmed V and J ends, which lost 4 bases and 4 bases, there was a span of 20 bases. The length of the CDR3 is 16 residues. CDR1 is MNHEY and CDR2 is SVGAGI in the germline V gene. The CDR3 bases are TGTGCCAGCAGTTGGTCAATGGGACGCCGCGAGTACGAGCAGTACTTC. Residues: CASSWSMGRREYEQYF.

This clone was seen once. The J gene is TRBJ2-7, the V gene TRBV5-1; 10 nucleotides line up with TRBD1. This CDR3 spans 17 amino acids. V lost 4 bases and J lost 2; bases outside the gene matches: 12. From germline, CDR1 is SGHRS and CDR2 YFSETQ. The CDR3 coding sequence is TGCGCCAGCAGCGGAACAACCGGGACAGGGGAGCCCTACGAGCAGTACTTC. Translated, it gives CASSGTTGTGEPYEQYF.

This clone was observed a single time. This sequence joins TRBV5-1 and TRBJ2-7, with 9 bases aligning to TRBD1. The CDR3 contains 15 residues. V shed 4 bases, J shed 6 bases, and the junction held 11 bases outside the gene matches. Germline CDR1 SGHRS, CDR2 YFSETQ. The CDR3 sequence: CASSGRDRAFSEQYF. CDR3 in DNA: TGCGCCAGCAGCGGCCGGGACAGGGCCTTTTCCGAGCAGTACTTC.

This clone was seen only a few times. The J gene is TRBJ2-7, the V gene TRBV5-1; the D call may be TRBD1 or TRBD2 (5 bases each). Per germline, CDR1 SGHRS and CDR2 YFSETQ. The CDR3 loop spans 15 amino acids. Trimming stripped 5 bases from V and 0 bases from J, with 15 bases between. The CDR3 bases are TGCGCCAGCAGAATCGATGGGGGTCGCTCCTACGAGCAGTACTTC. It is translated as CASRIDGGRSYEQYF.

This chain connects TRBV5-5 to TRBJ1-1, with unresolved D. The CDR3 extends over 14 amino acids. Trimming shortened V by 2 bases and J by 0 bases, and 8 bases separated the two germline ends. The germline V gene has CDR1 SGHKS and CDR2 YYEKEE (reference sequence). CDR3 sequence reads: CASSLSRLNTEAFF. The CDR3 bases are TGTGCCAGCAGCTTAAGTCGGCTGAACACTGAAGCTTTCTTT. Complete variable domain (other parts from reference TRBV5-5 and TRBJ1-1): DAGVTQSPTHLIKTRGQQVTLRCSPISGHKSVSWYQQVLGQGPQFIFQYYEKEERGRGNFPDRFSARQFPNYSSELNVNALLLGDSALYLCASSLSRLNTEAFFGQGTRLTVV.

This chain links TRBV28 with TRBJ1-1, with D possibly being TRBD1 (6 bases). CDR3 length: 12 residues. Between the trimmed V and J ends, which lost 7 bases and 5 bases, there was a span of 11 bases. Germline CDR1 MDHEN, CDR2 SYDVKM. CDR3 sequence (DNA): TGTGCCAGCATCCTAAGGGGGACTGAAGCTTTCTTT. Translation: CASILRGTEAFF.

This clone was recorded many times. The V call is TRBV11-1, the J call TRBJ2-1; D is uncertain. V lost 1 base, J lost 1 base, and 8 bases lay in between. The germline gives CDR1 SGHAT, CDR2 FQDESV (reference sequence). The CDR3 spans 15 residues. The DNA of the CDR3 is TGTGCCAGCAGCTTAGAACCCAGGTCCTACAATGAGCAGTTCTTC. Its translation: CASSLEPRSYNEQFF.

The V and J genes are TRBV21-1 and TRBJ2-6; TRBD1 is the table's D call and was not checked against the DNA. TRBV21-1 is reported as a pseudogene. This CDR3 spans 19 amino acids. The CDR3 loop is CASSGTGGAGVSGANVLTF. In DNA form, the CDR3 reads TGTGCCAGCAGCGGAACAGGGGGCGCGGGTGTCTCTGGGGCCAACGTCCTGACTTTC.

The chain couples TRBV3-1 (or the pseudogene TRBV3-2) to TRBJ2-5; 8 bases line up with TRBD1. The CDR3 length is 14 residues. The J segment lost 2 bases and the V segment lost 4 bases, leaving 3 bases of the junction unmatched. In germline, CDR1 is LGHDT, CDR2 YNNKEL (reference sequence). CDR3 coding DNA: TGTGCCAGCAGCCCCCGGGACAGGCAAGAGACCCAGTACTTC. This translates into CASSPRDRQETQYF.

This rearrangement joins TRBV6-5 to TRBJ1-4, with D maybe TRBD1 (5 bases). Deletions cut 5 bases from V and 8 bases from J, with 15 bases between. Germline CDR1 MNHEY, CDR2 SVGAGI. The CDR3 sequence is 14 residues long. For the CDR3, the DNA is TGTGCCAGCAGTCGCGGGGAGGGGAACGAAAAACTGTTTTTT. Protein sequence: CASSRGEGNEKLFF.

This chain connects TRBV5-4 to TRBJ2-1, with D possibly TRBD2 on 6 matching bases. V was shortened by 4 bases and J by 5 bases, with 16 bases between the two germline ends. Germline lookup yields CDR1 SGHNT and CDR2 YYREEE (reference sequence). The CDR3 has 15 amino acids. CDR3 sequence: CASSIRGRQNNEQFF. CDR3 DNA sequence: TGTGCCAGCAGCATTAGAGGGAGGCAAAACAATGAGCAGTTCTTC.

This clone was observed once. CDR3 sequence reads: CASSLEGAGQPQHF. In DNA form, the CDR3 reads TGCGCCAGCAGCTTGGAGGGGGCTGGTCAGCCCCAGCATTTT. The chain recombines TRBV5-1 with TRBJ1-5; 7 bases align to TRBD1. CDR3 length: 14 amino acids. Germline V lookup: CDR1 SGHRS, CDR2 YFSETQ. The ends lost 0 bases at V and 6 bases at J; junction bases unmatched: 3.

J is TRBJ1-6 and V is TRBV2, with a tentative D call TRBD1 (6 bases). CDR3 length equals 13 residues. Trimming left V 6 bases short and J 7 bases short, with 10 bases between. Germline V gene data show CDR1 as SNHLY and CDR2 as FYNNEI. The CDR3 nucleotides read TGTGCCAGCAGGGAGGACAGAAATTCACCCCTCCACTTT. This codes for CASREDRNSPLHF. Filled out from reference TRBV2 and TRBJ1-6, the complete variable domain reads EPEVTQTPSHQVTQMGQEVILRCVPISNHLYFYWYRQILGQKVEFLVSFYNNEISEKSEIFDDQFSVERPDGSNFTLKIRSTKLEDSAMYFCASREDRNSPLHFGNGTRLTVT.

This clone has a single count. CDR3 region: CAWWGAGTSGRVELFF. DNA for the CDR3: TGTGCCTGGTGGGGGGCCGGGACTAGCGGTCGGGTGGAGCTGTTTTTT. The chain is built from TRBV30 and TRBJ2-2; 11 nucleotides match TRBD2. This CDR3 comprises 16 residues. After removal of 5 bases from V and 10 bases from J, the junction contained 15 bases not matched to a gene. CDR1 is GTSNPN, CDR2 SVGIG, per germline (reference sequence).